These 32 T cell receptor beta chains originate from one sample sequenced in a study of cytomegalovirus exposure and HLA in healthy donors. Only in-frame clones appear in the TCRdb table, and some are missing; sequencing was by immunoSEQ multiplex PCR. Counted here are approximately 150,000 clones, approximately 86% occurring once; the ten biggest clones make up 3.5% to 5.5%. Sequenced input: PBMCs. The receptors originated from a man younger than 35 in good health and CMV-seropositive.

The rearrangement uses TRBV30 and TRBJ1-3; D uncertain. The CDR3 extends over 13 amino acids. V was clipped by 4 bases and J by 4 bases, with 11 bases between them. Germline V gives CDR1 GTSNPN, CDR2 SVGIG (reference sequence). CDR3 in DNA: TGTGCCTGGACTCGGGGAATCGGAAACACCATATATTTT. Its protein is CAWTRGIGNTIYF.

The chain has TRBV5-8 and TRBJ1-5, with D uncertain. The CDR3 has 15 residues. The germline V and J ends were trimmed by 1 base and 0 bases, with 8 bases remaining between them. Germline V lookup: CDR1 SGHTS, CDR2 YDEGEE. Written as DNA, the CDR3 is TGTGCCAGCAGCTTGCCCGGGTATAGCAATCAGCCCCAGCATTTT. This codes for CASSLPGYSNQPQHF.

This clone was detected once. The chain has TRBV18 and TRBJ1-5; the match to TRBD1 covers 8 bases. The germline V gene has CDR1 KGHSH and CDR2 LQKENI. The CDR3 runs 14 residues. V lost 4 bases and J lost 7; bases outside the gene matches: 6. The CDR3 DNA reads TGTGCCAGCTCACTCGGGACAGGATGGCAGCCCCAGCATTTT. Amino acids: CASSLGTGWQPQHF.

This CDR3 is CASSLQQGAQETQYF. Here the CDR3 DNA reads TGTGCCAGCTCACTCCAACAGGGGGCGCAAGAGACCCAGTACTTC. The gene calls are TRBV18 and TRBJ2-5; 9 bases map to TRBD1. Germline lookup yields CDR1 KGHSH and CDR2 LQKENI. This CDR3 spans 15 amino acids. With 4 bases clipped from V and 2 bases from J, the junction kept 5 bases outside the gene matches.

J is TRBJ1-6 and V is TRBV6-5; D is possibly TRBD1 (6 bases). The CDR3 loop spans 15 amino acids. Trimming cost V 0 bases and J 13 bases, with 16 bases left between them. Germline CDR1 and CDR2: MNHEY and SVGAGI. The CDR3 spells CASSYSRFRGNPLHF. The CDR3 DNA reads as TGTGCCAGCAGTTACTCGAGGTTCAGGGGAAATCCCCTCCACTTT.

V is TRBV6-5 and J is TRBJ1-5, with D tentatively TRBD1 (5 bases). The CDR3 covers 13 residues. Trimming pared 5 bases from V and 6 bases from J, leaving 11 bases between. CDR1 MNHEY and CDR2 SVGAGI come from the germline V gene. CDR3 bases: TGTGCCAGCAGTGAAGGAGGGGCTCAGCCCCAGCATTTT. Translation gives CASSEGGAQPQHF.

This chain uses TRBV30 with TRBJ1-4; the D is unclear. The CDR3 spans 13 residues. Germline CDR1 and CDR2: GTSNPN and SVGIG (reference sequence). Trimming pared 6 bases from V and 0 bases from J, leaving 8 bases between. The CDR3 spells CACPRATNEKLFF. CDR3 sequence (DNA): TGTGCCTGCCCGCGGGCAACTAATGAAAAACTGTTTTTT.

V is TRBV15 and J is TRBJ1-4, with D possibly being TRBD1 (6 bases). CDR3 length: 13 residues. CDR1 and CDR2 from the germline V gene are LNHNV and YYDKDF (reference sequence). V was cut by 5 bases and J by 8 bases, with 12 bases left in between. DNA of the CDR3: TGTGCCACCAGCGGCGGACAGCTGGAAAAACTGTTTTTT. Translating it yields CATSGGQLEKLFF.

The chain uses TRBV5-4 and TRBJ2-4; D gene ambiguous. V was clipped by 4 bases and J by 2 bases, with 13 bases between them. The CDR3 is made up of 15 amino acids. CDR1 is SGHNT, CDR2 YYREEE, per germline (reference sequence). CDR3 sequence (DNA): TGTGCCAGCAGCGTCTCAGGCCCCTCCAAAAACATTCAGTACTTC. As protein: CASSVSGPSKNIQYF.

This sequence joins TRBV5-6 and TRBJ1-2; D is ambiguous. This CDR3 is 11 amino acids long. Germline CDR1 reads SGHDT; CDR2 reads YYEEEE. V was trimmed by 4 bases and J by 10 bases, leaving 11 bases between them. CDR3 protein: CASSIISPYTF. The CDR3, as DNA: TGTGCCAGCAGCATTATCTCCCCCTACACCTTC.

The chain carries TRBV28 and TRBJ2-7; a weak D match, TRBD1 (6 bases). Germline V lookup: CDR1 MDHEN, CDR2 SYDVKM. The CDR3 runs to 15 residues. The V and J ends lost 6 bases and 0 bases respectively, with 15 bases between them. The CDR3 nucleotides are TGTGCCAGCAGCAAGACAGGCGGATTCTCCTACGAGCAGTACTTC. Residues: CASSKTGGFSYEQYF.

Note on this clone: Within the sample, other DNA sequences also encode this same CDR3. The CDR3 DNA sequence: TGTGCCAGCAGCGTAGGTGGGGGCCCCTACAATGAGCAGTTCTTC. Translating it yields CASSVGGGPYNEQFF. V gene TRBV9 combines with J gene TRBJ2-1, with D perhaps matching TRBD1 (6 bases). From germline, CDR1 is SGDLS and CDR2 YYNGEE. V was cut by 0 bases and J by 2 bases, with 9 bases left in between. The length of the CDR3 is 15 residues.

The V and J genes are TRBV6-1 and TRBJ2-5; TRBD1 aligns across 8 bases. The length of the CDR3 is 14 residues. The ends lost 1 base at V and 4 bases at J; junction bases unmatched: 2. CDR1 and CDR2 from the germline V gene are MNHNS and SASEGT. The CDR3 DNA reads TGTGCCAGCAGTGAAGTAACAGGGGGAGAGACCCAGTACTTC. Translated, it gives CASSEVTGGETQYF.

The chain uses TRBV30 and TRBJ2-1, with 10 positions matching TRBD2. Germline V gene sequence: CDR1 GTSNPN, CDR2 SVGIG (reference sequence). V gave up 0 bases and J gave up 7 bases; unmatched junction bases: 6. The CDR3 totals 15 residues. CDR3 nucleotides: TGTGCCTGGAGTGTACCTAGCGGGGGACAAAATGAGCAGTTCTTC. Its translation: CAWSVPSGGQNEQFF. Full variable domain (rest looked up from reference TRBV30 and TRBJ2-1): SQTIHQWPATLVQPVGSPLSLECTVEGTSNPNLYWYRQAAGRGLQLLFYSVGIGQISSEVPQNLSASRPQDRQFILSSKKLLLSDSGFYLCAWSVPSGGQNEQFFGPGTRLTVL.

This chain links TRBV7-9 with TRBJ1-2; D gene uncertain. Germline lookup yields CDR1 SEHNR and CDR2 FQNEAQ (reference sequence). This CDR3 spans 13 amino acids. V lost 1 base to trimming and J lost 3 bases, with 6 bases between them. DNA for the CDR3: TGTGCCAGCAGCTTAGTAGGAGACTATGGCTACACCTTC. Translating it yields CASSLVGDYGYTF.

The V gene is TRBV27, the J gene TRBJ2-5; TRBD2 aligns across 8 bases. The germline gives CDR1 MNHEY, CDR2 SMNVEV (reference sequence). V shed 5 bases, J shed 4 bases, and the junction held 18 bases outside the gene matches. The CDR3 covers 18 residues. CDR3 in amino acids: CASSPGGAYSLSLETQYF. In nucleotides, the CDR3 is TGTGCCAGCAGTCCCGGGGGGGCCTACTCGCTGTCCCTAGAGACCCAGTACTTC.

This chain connects TRBV13 to TRBJ2-7; TRBD2 matches 10 bases. J was trimmed by 3 bases and V by 5 bases; bases with no gene match: 7. This CDR3 comprises 15 residues. Germline-derived CDR1 and CDR2 are PRHDT and FYEKMQ (reference sequence). CDR3 sequence: CASSRGTSAYYEQYF. The CDR3 region has the DNA TGTGCCAGCAGCCGGGGGACTAGCGCGTACTACGAGCAGTACTTC.

This chain connects TRBV6-5 to TRBJ1-1; D is unclear. The germline V gene has CDR1 MNHEY and CDR2 SVGAGI. Trimming took off 2 bases at V and 1 base at J, with 5 bases between the two ends. CDR3 length: 13 amino acids. The CDR3 reads CASSYGRNTEAFF. In nucleotides, the CDR3 is TGTGCCAGCAGTTACGGGAGGAACACTGAAGCTTTCTTT.

The V and J genes are TRBV30 and TRBJ2-5; no reliable D call. Trimming left V 2 bases short and J 3 bases short, with 10 bases between. The CDR3 is 13 amino acids. Germline V gene data show CDR1 as GTSNPN and CDR2 as SVGIG (reference sequence). CDR3 region: CAWSYSRKETQYF. CDR3 nucleotide sequence: TGTGCCTGGAGTTACAGCCGGAAAGAGACCCAGTACTTC. Supplemented by reference TRBV30 and TRBJ2-5, the full variable domain reads SQTIHQWPATLVQPVGSPLSLECTVEGTSNPNLYWYRQAAGRGLQLLFYSVGIGQISSEVPQNLSASRPQDRQFILSSKKLLLSDSGFYLCAWSYSRKETQYFGPGTRLLVL.

This clone was detected a few times. The rearrangement uses TRBV6-4 and TRBJ2-1; 9 positions match TRBD2. CDR3 length: 14 residues. The germline CDR1 and CDR2 sequences are MRHNA and SNTAGT. J gave up 3 bases and V 3 bases, and 0 bases lay outside the gene matches. The chain's CDR3 is CASSETSGYNEQFF. In nucleotides, the CDR3 is TGTGCCAGCAGTGAGACTAGCGGCTACAATGAGCAGTTCTTC.

V is TRBV9 and J is TRBJ2-3; 7 bases align to TRBD1. V trimming: 3 bases; J trimming: 6 bases; junction bases outside the gene matches: 7. The CDR3 length is 14 residues. The germline V gene encodes CDR1 SGDLS and CDR2 YYNGEE. The CDR3 DNA is TGTGCCAGCAGCGCCACGGGACAGAGGGATACGCAGTATTTT. This translates into CASSATGQRDTQYF.

The rearrangement uses TRBV5-4 and TRBJ1-2; no definite D call. This CDR3 is 13 amino acids long. V lost 4 bases and J 0 bases, leaving 7 bases between the germline ends. Germline V gene data show CDR1 as SGHNT and CDR2 as YYREEE (reference sequence). The CDR3 bases are TGTGCCAGCAGCCCTGACACTAACTATGGCTACACCTTC. This gives the protein CASSPDTNYGYTF.

The rearrangement uses TRBV6-1 and TRBJ1-1, with D unclear. This CDR3 has 15 amino acids. V was clipped by 2 bases and J by 5 bases, with 15 bases between them. CDR1 MNHNS and CDR2 SASEGT come from the germline V gene. DNA for the CDR3: TGTGCCAGCAGTGAATGGGGAGAGGGTTATACTGAAGCTTTCTTT. Its translation is CASSEWGEGYTEAFF.

The rearrangement links TRBV27 to TRBJ2-7; 9 bases line up with TRBD1. The CDR3 runs to 18 residues. Germline assignment: CDR1 MNHEY and CDR2 SMNVEV (reference sequence). V lost 6 bases, J lost 5 bases, and 20 bases stayed unmatched. The CDR3 DNA is TGTGCCAGCAGCCGCCAGGTATCTCCGGGACAGGGAGCCGACGAGCAGTACTTC. This encodes CASSRQVSPGQGADEQYF.

This rearrangement joins TRBV6-1 to TRBJ2-7, with a tentative D call TRBD2 (6 bases). The CDR3 sequence is 15 residues long. Deletions cut 4 bases from V and 3 bases from J, with 16 bases between. Germline V lookup: CDR1 MNHNS, CDR2 SASEGT. The CDR3 sequence is CASSGPSVPFYEQYF. The DNA for the CDR3 is TGTGCCAGCAGTGGGCCTAGCGTCCCCTTCTACGAGCAGTACTTC.

The rearrangement uses TRBV6-5 and TRBJ1-1, with 9 bases fitting TRBD1. V was clipped by 6 bases and J by 5 bases; unmatched bases: 4. Germline CDR1 reads MNHEY; CDR2 reads SVGAGI. CDR3 length equals 13 residues. In DNA form, the CDR3 reads TGTGCCAGCAGACCGGACAGGGGTACTGAAGCTTTCTTT. Translated: CASRPDRGTEAFF.

The chain combines TRBV10-1 with TRBJ1-1, with D uncertain. The CDR3 runs 14 residues. V lost 6 bases and J lost 5, with 16 bases in between. Germline V lookup: CDR1 WNHNN, CDR2 SYGVQD (reference sequence). CDR3 protein: CASSPVSYGTEAFF. The CDR3 bases are TGCGCCAGCAGCCCTGTTAGCTATGGGACTGAAGCTTTCTTT.

In its sample, this clone was seen a few times. The CDR3 DNA reads TGTGCCAGTAGTACAGCGGCCCGCTCGCTCGAGCAGTACTTC. Amino acid sequence: CASSTAARSLEQYF. This chain connects TRBV19 to TRBJ2-7; tentative D call: TRBD2 (5 bases). V dropped 4 bases and J dropped 6 bases, with 16 bases sitting between them. The V gene's germline CDR1 is LNHDA and CDR2 SQIVND (reference sequence). There are 14 residues in the CDR3.

This clone was observed a few times. The chain uses TRBV30 and TRBJ2-4; 7 nucleotides agree with TRBD1. The CDR3 covers 14 residues. Germline trimming cut 1 base from V and 2 bases from J; bases unmatched to any gene: 2. The germline V gene encodes CDR1 GTSNPN and CDR2 SVGIG (reference sequence). The CDR3: CAWSGTGPKNIQYF. The DNA of the CDR3 is TGTGCCTGGAGTGGGACAGGACCCAAAAACATTCAGTACTTC. Full variable domain (missing parts from reference TRBV30 and TRBJ2-4): SQTIHQWPATLVQPVGSPLSLECTVEGTSNPNLYWYRQAAGRGLQLLFYSVGIGQISSEVPQNLSASRPQDRQFILSSKKLLLSDSGFYLCAWSGTGPKNIQYFGAGTRLSVL.

The chain employs TRBV5-4 and TRBJ2-7; a weak D match, TRBD1 (6 bases). CDR3 length: 14 residues. V was clipped by 0 bases and J by 3 bases, with 10 bases between them. Germline CDR1 reads SGHNT; CDR2 reads YYREEE (reference sequence). For the CDR3, the DNA is TGTGCCAGCAGCTTGGACAGGGCTATCTACGAGCAGTACTTC. It encodes CASSLDRAIYEQYF.

The genes are TRBV6-5 and TRBJ2-1; 9 bases line up with TRBD1. Germline V gene data show CDR1 as MNHEY and CDR2 as SVGAGI. This CDR3 contains 16 residues. The V segment lost 0 bases and the J segment 6 bases; nucleotides outside the gene matches: 6. The CDR3 is CASSYSMGQGSNEQFF. The DNA of the CDR3 is TGTGCCAGCAGTTACTCGATGGGACAGGGTAGCAATGAGCAGTTCTTC.

This chain links TRBV6-5 with TRBJ1-5; 10 bases match TRBD1. The CDR3 totals 15 residues. Germline-derived CDR1 and CDR2 are MNHEY and SVGAGI. V trimming: 5 bases; J trimming: 0 bases; junction bases outside the gene matches: 1. The CDR3 DNA reads as TGTGCCAGCAGTGGGGACAGGGGTAGCAATCAGCCCCAGCATTTT. This translates into CASSGDRGSNQPQHF.